A selection of T cell receptor beta chains follows, all from one sample in a study of OX40 agonist ivuxolimab in advanced cancers. The repertoire was sequenced with immunoSEQ multiplex PCR; TCRdb's copy has only in-frame clones and lacks some. Of under 40,000 clones listed, roughly 87% were seen once; the top ten hold around 17%. The specimen comprised CD4+ or CD8+ T cells sorted from blood, sampled in a trial of the OX40 agonist ivuxolimab. These receptors originate from an adult with an advanced solid tumor such as melanoma, head and neck, liver or kidney cancer. Each CDR3 is given with its conserved first and last residue. The D gene is left open where the match is weak. A clone size is listed for some rows: how often the clone was seen (once, few, many), or a class if it is expanded.

CDR3 length	V gene	clone size	J gene	D gene	CDR3 DNA	CDR3 protein
14	TRBV9	NA	TRBJ1-1	TRBD1	TGTGCCAGCAGTGCTGGACAGGCGGCCGTTGAAGCTTTCTTT	CASSAGQAAVEAFF
16	TRBV4-1	once	TRBJ2-2	NA	TGCGCCAGCAGCCAAGGGTTCCGGGAAAGCACCGGGGAGCTGTTTTTT	CASSQGFRESTGELFF
13	TRBV5-3	NA	TRBJ1-2	NA	TGTGCCAGCAGCTTGGAGGGCAACTATGGCTACACCTTC	CASSLEGNYGYTF
13	TRBV2	NA	TRBJ1-2	NA	TGTGCCAGCAGGGACAGTCTTAACTATGGCTACACCTTC	CASRDSLNYGYTF
13	TRBV2	NA	TRBJ1-1	NA	TGTGCCAGCAGCGAAGGACTATACACTGAAGCTTTCTTT	CASSEGLYTEAFF
15	TRBV30	NA	TRBJ2-7	TRBD2	TGTGCCTGGAGTGCTCCGTCTAGCGGGGAGTACGAGCAGTACTTC	CAWSAPSSGEYEQYF
13	TRBV29-1	NA	TRBJ2-2	NA	TGCAGCGTTGAAGCCGCGGGCACCGGGGAGCTGTTTTTT	CSVEAAGTGELFF
11	TRBV19	NA	TRBJ2-1	NA	TGTGCCAGTAGATGGAACAATGAGCAGTTCTTC	CASRWNNEQFF
15	TRBV7-6	NA	TRBJ1-1	NA	TGTGCCAGCAGCTTAGCTCGAGACCTGAACACTGAAGCTTTCTTT	CASSLARDLNTEAFF
16	TRBV2	NA	TRBJ2-3	TRBD2	TGTGCCAGCAGTGCCCCTAGCGGGGGGGCTACAGATACGCAGTATTTT	CASSAPSGGATDTQYF
14	TRBV6-1	NA	TRBJ2-5	TRBD2	TGTGCCAGCAGTGAAGGGGGGGGTGGAGAGACCCAGTACTTC	CASSEGGGGETQYF
17	TRBV7-6	NA	TRBJ1-3	NA	TGTGCCAGCAGCTTAGCGTGGGGTCAACTCTCTGGAAACACCATATATTTT	CASSLAWGQLSGNTIYF
15	TRBV5-1	NA	TRBJ2-3	NA	TGCGCCAGCAGCTCGGGACTTTACGACACAGATACGCAGTATTTT	CASSSGLYDTDTQYF
16	TRBV10-3	NA	TRBJ1-2	NA	TGTGCCATCAGTGGAAGTACAGGTGGCAATAAGGATGGCTACACCTTC	CAISGSTGGNKDGYTF
15	TRBV7-5	NA	TRBJ1-6	NA	TGTGCCAGAAGTCCTCCGGGACGATATAATTCACCCCTCCACTTT	CARSPPGRYNSPLHF
11	TRBV19	NA	TRBJ2-2	NA	TGTGCCAGTAGCTTTGGGACAGAGCTGTTTTTT	CASSFGTELFF
15	TRBV6-6	NA	TRBJ1-6	TRBD1	TGTGCCAGCAGTTCATCCGGGACAGACTACTCACCCCTCCACTTT	CASSSSGTDYSPLHF
14	TRBV4-2	NA	TRBJ1-1	NA	TGTGCCAGCGCCTTTGGGGATGGGGGCGGTGAAGCTTTCTTT	CASAFGDGGGEAFF
15	TRBV7-6	NA	TRBJ2-7	TRBD1	TGTGCCAGCAGCTTAGGTCAGGGGGAAGGCTACGAGCAGTACTTC	CASSLGQGEGYEQYF
14	TRBV19	NA	TRBJ1-1	NA	TGTGCCAGTATTCACAGGGCGGAAGGCACTGAAGCTTTCTTT	CASIHRAEGTEAFF
15	TRBV5-8	NA	TRBJ2-1	TRBD1	TGTGCCAGCAGCTCGACGGGACAGGGTGGCGATGAGCAGTTCTTC	CASSSTGQGGDEQFF
16	TRBV2	NA	TRBJ2-1	TRBD2	TGTGCCAGCAGTGAAAGGGAGCGGGGGGGCTACAATGAGCAGTTCTTC	CASSERERGGYNEQFF
14	TRBV4-1	NA	TRBJ1-4	NA	TGCGCCAGCAGCCAAGTGGGGTCCGATGAAAAACTGTTTTTT	CASSQVGSDEKLFF
15	TRBV23-1	NA	TRBJ1-1	NA	TGCGCCAGCCCCGGGGCGGCAGCTGGAGGCACTGAAGCTTTCTTT	CASPGAAAGGTEAFF
16	TRBV21-1	NA	TRBJ2-1	NA	TGTGCCAGCAGCAAAGTAGGGACTAGCGATTACAATGAGCAGTTCTTC	CASSKVGTSDYNEQFF
16	TRBV4-1	NA	TRBJ2-2	NA	TGCGCCAGCAGCCCGTCCGGGCAGGCCACCACCGGGGAGCTGTTTTTT	CASSPSGQATTGELFF
14	TRBV5-1	NA	TRBJ2-7	TRBD1	TGCGCCAGCAGCCTGGGGACAGGGGAGGACGAGCAGTACTTC	CASSLGTGEDEQYF
17	TRBV4-2	NA	TRBJ2-1	TRBD2	TGTGCCAGCAGCCAACCGGGACTAGAAGTAGGGGCTAATGAGCAGTTCTTC	CASSQPGLEVGANEQFF
13	TRBV19	NA	TRBJ1-3	NA	TGTGCCAGTAGTGATTCTCCTGGAAACACCATATATTTT	CASSDSPGNTIYF
15	TRBV27	NA	TRBJ2-7	NA	TGTGCCAGCAGTTTATCCTCATCGGCTACCTACGAGCAGTACTTC	CASSLSSSATYEQYF
12	TRBV7-9	NA	TRBJ1-1	NA	TGTGCCAGCAGCTTTGGTGCCACTGAAGCTTTCTTT	CASSFGATEAFF
16	TRBV25-1	NA	TRBJ1-4	NA	TGTGCCAGCAGTGAGATGGGGATTGCAACTAATGAAAAACTGTTTTTT	CASSEMGIATNEKLFF
13	TRBV7-2	NA	TRBJ1-1	TRBD1	TGTGCCAGCAGCTTTACGACAGGGTATGAAGCTTTCTTT	CASSFTTGYEAFF
13	TRBV29-1	NA	TRBJ2-7	NA	TGCAGCGTTGCAAATCGGGGGTTAGACGAGCAGTACTTC	CSVANRGLDEQYF
17	TRBV5-5	NA	TRBJ2-7	NA	TGTGCCAGCAGCGACCGGGACGGGACGGACAGTAGGAACGAGCAGTACTTC	CASSDRDGTDSRNEQYF
11	TRBV29-1	few	TRBJ1-1	NA	TGCAGCGTTCCGGGTGCGGCTGAAGCTTTCTTT	CSVPGAAEAFF
15	TRBV27	NA	TRBJ2-5	TRBD1	TGTGCCAGCAGTCCCTCGACAGGGGGTCTTGAGACCCAGTACTTC	CASSPSTGGLETQYF
16	TRBV15	NA	TRBJ1-3	NA	TGTGCCACCAGCAGAGGATCACAGTTCTCTGGAAACACCATATATTTT	CATSRGSQFSGNTIYF
16	TRBV27	few	TRBJ1-5	TRBD1	TGTGCCAGCAGTCTAAAGGGGGCAGGTTGGCGTCAGCCCCAGCATTTT	CASSLKGAGWRQPQHF
15	TRBV2	few	TRBJ2-7	TRBD2	TGTGCCAGCAGTGAAGGTCTAGCGGGGGTCTACGAGCAGTACTTC	CASSEGLAGVYEQYF
15	TRBV27	NA	TRBJ1-2	NA	TGTGCCAGCAGTGCCCTCTGGGGCAGGAACTATGGCTACACCTTC	CASSALWGRNYGYTF
16	TRBV11-2	once	TRBJ2-7	TRBD1	TGTGCCAGCAGCTTTACGGACAGGGGGCTTGAGGGAGAGCAGTACTTC	CASSFTDRGLEGEQYF
15	TRBV10-3	NA	TRBJ2-7	NA	TGTGCCATCAGCGAAACGACAGATGCCCCCTACGAGCAGTACTTC	CAISETTDAPYEQYF
15	TRBV7-8	NA	TRBJ1-1	NA	TGTGCCAGCAGCTTAGATTCGGGGGCCGCCACTGAAGCTTTCTTT	CASSLDSGAATEAFF
15	TRBV11-2	NA	TRBJ1-1	NA	TGTGCCAGCAGCTTCTCTGAGAAAATGAACACTGAAGCTTTCTTT	CASSFSEKMNTEAFF
15	TRBV4-3	NA	TRBJ2-7	NA	TGCGCCAGCAGCCAAGATCGAGGCGGTGTATACGAGCAGTACTTC	CASSQDRGGVYEQYF
14	TRBV4-2	NA	TRBJ1-2	NA	TGTGCCAGCAGCCAAGATGGCAGGCCCTATGGCTACACCTTC	CASSQDGRPYGYTF
17	TRBV18	NA	TRBJ2-1	NA	TGTGCCAGCTCACGCCAACCGGGGTATAGCTCCTACAATGAGCAGTTCTTC	CASSRQPGYSSYNEQFF
16	TRBV11-1	NA	TRBJ2-2	TRBD1	TGTGCCAGCAGCTTTCACGAGACAGGGAGTATCGGGGAGCTGTTTTTT	CASSFHETGSIGELFF
13	TRBV4-3	NA	TRBJ2-7	NA	TGCGCCAGCAGCCAAGGGGACGGTTACGAGCAGTACTTC	CASSQGDGYEQYF
14	TRBV6-1	NA	TRBJ2-4	NA	TGTGCCAGCACTCCGGGACCTCCAAAAAACATTCAGTACTTC	CASTPGPPKNIQYF
18	TRBV2	NA	TRBJ2-1	TRBD2	TGTGCCAGCAGTGAAGGTTTTATTAGCGGGGGGCTGTACAATGAGCAGTTCTTC	CASSEGFISGGLYNEQFF